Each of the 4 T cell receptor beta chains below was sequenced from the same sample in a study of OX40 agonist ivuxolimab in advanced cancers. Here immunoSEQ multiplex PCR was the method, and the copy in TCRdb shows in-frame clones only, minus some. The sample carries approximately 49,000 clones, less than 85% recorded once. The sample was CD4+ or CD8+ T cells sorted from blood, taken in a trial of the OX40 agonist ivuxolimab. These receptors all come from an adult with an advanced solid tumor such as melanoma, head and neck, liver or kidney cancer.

The CDR3 DNA is TGTGCCAGCAGTGAAAGGCAGGGCGATCAGCCCCAGCATTTT. Amino acid sequence: CASSERQGDQPQHF. V usage is TRBV2 and J usage is TRBJ1-5; D may be TRBD1 (5 bases). V was pared by 2 bases and J by 5 bases, with 10 bases between. The CDR3 covers 14 residues. From germline, CDR1 is SNHLY and CDR2 FYNNEI.

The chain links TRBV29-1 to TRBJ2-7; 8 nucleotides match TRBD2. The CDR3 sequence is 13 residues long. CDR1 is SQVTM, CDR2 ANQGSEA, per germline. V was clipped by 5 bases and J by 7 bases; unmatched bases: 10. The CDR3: CSVRASGSPEQYF. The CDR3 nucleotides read TGCAGCGTTCGGGCTAGCGGGTCCCCTGAGCAGTACTTC.

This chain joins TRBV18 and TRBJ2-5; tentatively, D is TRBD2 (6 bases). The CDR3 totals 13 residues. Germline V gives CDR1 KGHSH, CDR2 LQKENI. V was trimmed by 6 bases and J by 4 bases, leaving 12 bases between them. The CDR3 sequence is CASSAGHLETQYF. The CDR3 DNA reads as TGTGCCAGCTCGGCGGGGCATTTAGAGACCCAGTACTTC.

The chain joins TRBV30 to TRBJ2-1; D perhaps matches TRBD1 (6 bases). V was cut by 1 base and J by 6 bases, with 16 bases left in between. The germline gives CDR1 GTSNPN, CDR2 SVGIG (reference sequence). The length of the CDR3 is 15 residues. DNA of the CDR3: TGTGCCTGGAGTGCCGGACAGTTCGACAGCAATGAGCAGTTCTTC. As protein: CAWSAGQFDSNEQFF.